One and the same sample provided the 29 T cell receptor beta chains below, sequenced in a study of blood T cell repertoires in COVID-19. Profiling relied on immunoSEQ multiplex PCR, and the TCRdb table lists in-frame clones only, not all of them. This sample has 150,000 to 200,000 clones; roughly 87% occur once, and the top ten carry 7.6%. Sequences were obtained from peripheral blood. The source of these receptors is a woman in her seventies with COVID-19, enrolled during active disease.

This chain links TRBV7-9 with TRBJ2-2, with 10 nucleotides matching TRBD2. With 6 bases clipped from V and 1 base from J, the junction kept 8 bases outside the gene matches. The CDR3 has 17 residues. CDR1 and CDR2 (germline): SEHNR, FQNEAQ (reference sequence). CDR3 amino acids: CASSYGTSEKNTGELFF. Written as DNA, the CDR3 is TGTGCCAGCAGTTATGGGACTAGCGAGAAGAACACCGGGGAGCTGTTTTTT.

This clone was detected only once. The chain links TRBV19 to TRBJ2-5, with D tentatively TRBD1 (7 bases). The CDR3 runs to 12 residues. V lost 6 bases, J lost 5 bases, and 10 bases lay in between. Per germline, CDR1 LNHDA and CDR2 SQIVND (reference sequence). The CDR3 bases are TGTGCCAGTAGACAGGGGAGGGAGACCCAGTACTTC. Translated: CASRQGRETQYF.

In its sample, this clone was seen once. The J gene is TRBJ1-5, the V gene TRBV28; D unclear. Germline V gene data show CDR1 as MDHEN and CDR2 as SYDVKM. CDR3 length: 12 amino acids. Trimming shortened V by 8 bases and J by 6 bases, and 11 bases separated the two germline ends. The CDR3 is CASSSLSQPQHF. The DNA for the CDR3 is TGTGCCAGCTCTTCCCTAAGTCAGCCCCAGCATTTT.

The chain employs TRBV10-3 and TRBJ2-5; 7 bases are a match to TRBD1. The germline CDR1 and CDR2 sequences are ENHRY and SYGVKD. V dropped 4 bases and J dropped 5; count of bases not matched to a gene: 4. This CDR3 region has 13 residues. CDR3 residues: CAISGGRGETQYF. In nucleotides, the CDR3 is TGTGCCATCAGTGGTGGCAGGGGGGAGACCCAGTACTTC.

The chain is built from TRBV24-1 and TRBJ2-7; TRBD2 matches at 10 bases. The CDR3 loop spans 13 amino acids. Germline CDR1 reads KGHDR; CDR2 reads SFDVKD. V was clipped by 6 bases and J by 3 bases; unmatched bases: 1. The CDR3 loop reads CATSPSGSYEQYF. In DNA, the CDR3 is TGTGCCACCAGTCCTAGCGGGAGCTACGAGCAGTACTTC.

The chain employs TRBV29-1 and TRBJ2-5; TRBD1 aligns across 8 bases. Unmatched junction bases numbered 3, after V lost 5 bases and J lost 4 bases. The CDR3 is made up of 12 amino acids. CDR1 and CDR2 from the germline V gene are SQVTM and ANQGSEA. The CDR3 bases are TGCAGCGTTTGGACAGGGCGAGAGACCCAGTACTTC. Its translation: CSVWTGRETQYF.

The chain has TRBV3-1 (or the pseudogene TRBV3-2) and TRBJ1-5; 12 bases align to TRBD1. The CDR3 loop spans 15 amino acids. Germline CDR1 reads LGHDT; CDR2 reads YNNKEL (reference sequence). Trimming at V came to 6 bases and at J to 6 bases, leaving 6 bases not matched to a gene. The chain's CDR3 is CASSPGTGGSQPQHF. CDR3 bases: TGTGCCAGCAGTCCCGGGACAGGGGGCTCTCAGCCCCAGCATTTT.

V gene TRBV6-6 combines with J gene TRBJ2-5, with 7 bases matching TRBD1. Trimming at V came to 3 bases and at J to 2 bases, leaving 9 bases not matched to a gene. The CDR3 covers 16 residues. The germline V gene has CDR1 MNHNY and CDR2 SVGAGI (reference sequence). DNA of the CDR3: TGTGCCAGCAGTTATAGCCCAGGGGGACGGCAAGAGACCCAGTACTTC. It specifies CASSYSPGGRQETQYF.

The rearrangement links TRBV10-3 to TRBJ2-5; 8 bases match TRBD1. The CDR3 has 15 amino acids. CDR1 and CDR2 (germline): ENHRY, SYGVKD. V lost 1 base, J lost 1 base, and 2 bases stayed unmatched. The chain's CDR3 is CAISELQGGQETQYF. The CDR3 DNA reads as TGTGCCATCAGTGAGTTACAGGGGGGCCAAGAGACCCAGTACTTC.

This chain links TRBV28 with TRBJ2-1; D perhaps matches TRBD2 (5 bases). V lost 4 bases, J lost 0 bases, and 13 bases lay in between. Germline V lookup: CDR1 MDHEN, CDR2 SYDVKM. The CDR3 is 16 residues long. CDR3 sequence reads: CASSSLEASSYNEQFF. The CDR3 DNA is TGTGCCAGCAGTTCCTTGGAGGCAAGCTCCTACAATGAGCAGTTCTTC.

The CDR3 region is CASSLVSGLSGYTF. The CDR3 DNA follows: TGTGCCAGCAGCTTAGTCTCGGGTCTTTCGGGCTACACCTTC. This chain connects TRBV5-6 to TRBJ1-2; D unresolved. V lost 2 bases to trimming and J lost 8 bases, with 16 bases between them. Germline CDR1 SGHDT, CDR2 YYEEEE. The CDR3 loop spans 14 amino acids.

V usage is TRBV7-2 and J usage is TRBJ2-1, with TRBD2 matching 10 bases. The CDR3 sequence is 15 residues long. CDR1 is SGHTA and CDR2 is FQGNSA in the germline V gene. Trimming removed 1 base from V and 9 bases from J; junction bases left unmatched: 6. CDR3 nucleotide sequence: TGTGCCAGCAGCTTAGTAACTAGCGGGGCGGGTGAGCAGTTCTTC. Encoded protein: CASSLVTSGAGEQFF. Full variable domain (missing parts from reference TRBV7-2 and TRBJ2-1): GAGVSQSPSNKVTEKGKDVELRCDPISGHTALYWYRQSLGQGLEFLIYFQGNSAPDKSGLPSDRFSAERTGGSVSTLTIQRTQQEDSAVYLCASSLVTSGAGEQFFGPGTRLTVL.

V gene TRBV28 combines with J gene TRBJ2-7, with D tentatively TRBD1 (6 bases). The CDR3 covers 16 residues. V lost 5 bases and J lost 3, with 20 bases in between. Germline V gene sequence: CDR1 MDHEN, CDR2 SYDVKM. CDR3 residues: CASSPPEGQRVYEQYF. CDR3 DNA: TGTGCCAGCAGTCCCCCGGAAGGACAGAGGGTCTACGAGCAGTACTTC.

This clone is a singleton in its sample. The gene calls are TRBV2 and TRBJ2-5, with 7 bases matching TRBD2. Germline V gene sequence: CDR1 SNHLY, CDR2 FYNNEI. The CDR3 loop spans 13 amino acids. The trim removed 8 bases at V and 5 bases at J, leaving 8 bases unmatched. This CDR3 is CASRGEGGETQYF. CDR3 DNA: TGTGCCAGCCGAGGGGAGGGTGGGGAGACCCAGTACTTC.

Only one count was recorded for this clone. V is TRBV13 and J is TRBJ1-2; a possible D gene is TRBD1 (5 bases). The CDR3 is made up of 14 amino acids. Germline V gene data show CDR1 as PRHDT and CDR2 as FYEKMQ (reference sequence). The V gene lost 6 bases and the J gene lost 1 base, with 12 bases spanning the gap. The CDR3 loop is CASSPGGSNYGYTF. The DNA for the CDR3 is TGTGCCAGCAGTCCGGGGGGAAGTAACTATGGCTACACCTTC.

In its sample, this clone was seen a few times. The chain has TRBV6-5 and TRBJ1-1, with 9 bases identical to TRBD1. CDR1 is MNHEY, CDR2 SVGAGI, per germline. V lost 4 bases, J lost 11 bases, and 11 bases stayed unmatched. The CDR3 has 14 amino acids. DNA for the CDR3: TGTGCCAGCAGTTCCCCCACAGGGGGCGCAGAGGCTTTCTTT. It encodes CASSSPTGGAEAFF.

The chain combines TRBV6-1 with TRBJ1-4; D remains unclear. V gave up 2 bases and J gave up 5 bases, with 21 bases separating them. Germline CDR1 reads MNHNS; CDR2 reads SASEGT. This CDR3 is 18 amino acids long. The CDR3 DNA sequence: TGTGCCAGCAGTGAATATTTGGAATTGGCCAGGCCAAATGAAAAACTGTTTTTT. This gives the protein CASSEYLELARPNEKLFF.

The chain uses TRBV4-3 and TRBJ2-4; tentative D call: TRBD2 (6 bases). The CDR3 is 15 residues long. Trimming left V 5 bases short and J 9 bases short, with 20 bases between. In germline, CDR1 is LGHNA, CDR2 YSLEER. CDR3 bases: TGCGCCAGCAGCGGATATTACGGGAGTGACGCCATTCAGTACTTC. Translating gives CASSGYYGSDAIQYF.

The chain combines TRBV27 with TRBJ2-3; D remains unclear. Trimming cost V 8 bases and J 1 base, with 16 bases left between them. The CDR3 totals 15 residues. The germline V gene has CDR1 MNHEY and CDR2 SMNVEV (reference sequence). The CDR3 DNA reads as TGTGCCAGCGCCAAAAGGCTCAGCGGCACAGATACGCAGTATTTT. Translation: CASAKRLSGTDTQYF.

The rearrangement links TRBV3-1 (or the pseudogene TRBV3-2) to TRBJ1-4; 7 bases are a match to TRBD1. The V gene's germline CDR1 is LGHDT and CDR2 YNNKEL (reference sequence). The CDR3 contains 16 residues. V was clipped by 1 base and J by 8 bases; unmatched bases: 10. The CDR3 coding sequence is TGTGCCAGCAGCCAAGTGGTAGGGGGCGCACGAGAAAAACTGTTTTTT. Translated, it gives CASSQVVGGAREKLFF.

The chain carries TRBV6-5 and TRBJ1-6; perhaps TRBD1 as D (6 bases). V gave up 2 bases and J gave up 4 bases, with 9 bases separating them. Germline assignment: CDR1 MNHEY and CDR2 SVGAGI. There are 15 residues in the CDR3. CDR3 nucleotides: TGTGCCAGCAGTTACGGGGGCGGTTATAATTCACCCCTCCACTTT. Its protein is CASSYGGGYNSPLHF.

This rearrangement joins TRBV5-1 to TRBJ2-1; 14 nucleotides match TRBD2. The V and J ends lost 4 bases and 0 bases, in that order; junction bases with no gene match: 3. Germline lookup yields CDR1 SGHRS and CDR2 YFSETQ. The CDR3 is made up of 17 amino acids. This CDR3 reads CASSPTSGGASYNEQFF. DNA for the CDR3: TGCGCCAGCAGCCCGACTAGCGGGGGGGCCTCCTACAATGAGCAGTTCTTC.

The chain links TRBV24-1 to TRBJ2-5, with D possibly matching TRBD1 (6 bases). The CDR3 runs 15 residues. Deletions cut 5 bases from V and 4 bases from J, with 16 bases between. The V gene's germline CDR1 is KGHDR and CDR2 SFDVKD. The CDR3 nucleotides read TGTGCCACCAGTGGACACAGAGGGGGTCGAGAGACCCAGTACTTC. This translates into CATSGHRGGRETQYF.

The gene calls are TRBV9 and TRBJ1-1, with D uncertain. Trimming cost V 3 bases and J 4 bases, with 10 bases left between them. The CDR3 runs to 13 residues. Germline lookup yields CDR1 SGDLS and CDR2 YYNGEE. In nucleotides, the CDR3 is TGTGCCAGCAGCGAAACAATTTTCACTGAAGCTTTCTTT. Protein product: CASSETIFTEAFF.

This clone was counted a single time. The rearrangement links TRBV14 to TRBJ2-7; 7 positions match TRBD2. V lost 4 bases to trimming and J lost 5 bases; unmatched junction nucleotides: 5. There are 13 residues in the CDR3. Germline V gene sequence: CDR1 SGHDN, CDR2 FVKESK. The CDR3 region has the DNA TGTGCCAGCAGCCTAGAGGGAGGGGACGAGCAGTACTTC. Residues: CASSLEGGDEQYF.

The genes are TRBV24-1 and TRBJ2-3; TRBD2 aligns across 12 bases. J lost 2 bases, V lost 3 bases, and 8 bases had no gene match. The CDR3 spans 18 residues. Germline lookup yields CDR1 KGHDR and CDR2 SFDVKD. CDR3 nucleotides: TGTGCCACCAGTGATCGGGGACTAGCGGGCTCAATCACAGATACGCAGTATTTT. It yields the protein CATSDRGLAGSITDTQYF.

The J gene is TRBJ1-2, the V gene TRBV28; no clear D. This CDR3 has 14 amino acids. CDR1 is MDHEN, CDR2 SYDVKM, per germline. Trimming pared 3 bases from V and 2 bases from J, leaving 10 bases between. CDR3 residues: CASSLREINYGYTF. CDR3 nucleotide sequence: TGTGCCAGCAGTTTGAGGGAAATCAACTATGGCTACACCTTC.

The chain combines TRBV3-1 (or the pseudogene TRBV3-2) with TRBJ1-1; TRBD1 agrees at 8 bases. CDR3 size: 22 residues. The V segment lost 4 bases and the J segment 0 bases; nucleotides outside the gene matches: 25. The germline CDR1 and CDR2 sequences are LGHDT and YNNKEL (reference sequence). CDR3 in DNA: TGTGCCAGCAGCCTAACCCCGCAGACAGGGGCCCACCCGAAAATCTTGAACACTGAAGCTTTCTTT. Its protein is CASSLTPQTGAHPKILNTEAFF.

This rearrangement joins TRBV19 to TRBJ1-2; no definite D call. Deletions cut 2 bases from V and 1 base from J, with 11 bases between. The CDR3 has 15 residues. Germline-derived CDR1 and CDR2 are LNHDA and SQIVND (reference sequence). The CDR3 DNA follows: TGTGCCAGTAGTATATGGAGAGTGAGTAACTATGGCTACACCTTC. Translating it yields CASSIWRVSNYGYTF.